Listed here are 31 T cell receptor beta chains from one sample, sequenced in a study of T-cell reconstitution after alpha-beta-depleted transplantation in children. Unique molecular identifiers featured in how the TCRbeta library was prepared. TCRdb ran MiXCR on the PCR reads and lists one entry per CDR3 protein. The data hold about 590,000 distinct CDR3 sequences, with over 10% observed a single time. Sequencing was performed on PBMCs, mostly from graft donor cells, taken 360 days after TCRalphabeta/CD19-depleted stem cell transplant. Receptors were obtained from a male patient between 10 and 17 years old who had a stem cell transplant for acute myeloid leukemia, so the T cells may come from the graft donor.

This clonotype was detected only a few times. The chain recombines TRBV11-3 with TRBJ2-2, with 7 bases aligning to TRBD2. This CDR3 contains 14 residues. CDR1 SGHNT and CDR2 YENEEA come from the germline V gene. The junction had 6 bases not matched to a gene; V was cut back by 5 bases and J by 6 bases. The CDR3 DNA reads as TGTGCCAGCAGCCCCGGACTAGGGTCCGGGGAGCTGTTTTTT. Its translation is CASSPGLGSGELFF.

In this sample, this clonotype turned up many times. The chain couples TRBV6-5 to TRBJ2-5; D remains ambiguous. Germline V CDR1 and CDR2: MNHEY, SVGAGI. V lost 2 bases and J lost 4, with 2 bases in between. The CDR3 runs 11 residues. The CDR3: CASSYAETQYF. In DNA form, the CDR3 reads TGTGCCAGCAGTTACGCAGAGACCCAGTACTTC.

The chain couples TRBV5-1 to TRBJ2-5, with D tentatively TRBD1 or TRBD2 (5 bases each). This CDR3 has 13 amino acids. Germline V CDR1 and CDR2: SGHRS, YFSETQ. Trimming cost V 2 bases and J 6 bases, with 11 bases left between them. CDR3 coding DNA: TGCGCCAGCAGCTTTCCCGGGACGCAGACCCAGTACTTC. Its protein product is CASSFPGTQTQYF.

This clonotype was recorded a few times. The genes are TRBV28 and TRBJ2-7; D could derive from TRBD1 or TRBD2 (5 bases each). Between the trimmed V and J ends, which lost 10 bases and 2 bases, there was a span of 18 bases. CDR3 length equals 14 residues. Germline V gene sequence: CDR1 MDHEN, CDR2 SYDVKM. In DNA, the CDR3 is TGTGCCACTCGCTTAGGGACCCCGGCCTACGAGCAGTACTTC. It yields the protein CATRLGTPAYEQYF.

CDR3 protein: CASSLPPTRLETQYF. CDR3 coding DNA: TGTGCCAGCAGTTTACCTCCTACTAGGTTGGAGACCCAGTACTTC. The chain combines TRBV28 with TRBJ2-5; perhaps TRBD2 as D (5 bases). The CDR3 is made up of 15 amino acids. Trimming took off 2 bases at V and 5 bases at J, with 15 bases between the two ends. Germline loops: CDR1 MDHEN, CDR2 SYDVKM.

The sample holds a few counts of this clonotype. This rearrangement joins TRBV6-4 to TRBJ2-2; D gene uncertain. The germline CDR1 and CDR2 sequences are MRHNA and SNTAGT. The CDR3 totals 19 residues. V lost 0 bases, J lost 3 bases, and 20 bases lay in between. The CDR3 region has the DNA TGTGCCAGCAGTGACTCCGGTTTTAGTAATCCTGCCGACACCGGGGAGCTGTTTTTT. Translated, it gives CASSDSGFSNPADTGELFF.

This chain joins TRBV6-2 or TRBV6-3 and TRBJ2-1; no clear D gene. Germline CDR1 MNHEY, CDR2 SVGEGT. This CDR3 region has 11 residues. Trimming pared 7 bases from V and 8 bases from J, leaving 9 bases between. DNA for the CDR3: TGTGCCAGCACTCAGGCGTATGAGCAGTTCTTC. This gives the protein CASTQAYEQFF.

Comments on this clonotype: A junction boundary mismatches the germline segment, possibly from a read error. CDR3 DNA: TGTGCCATCAGTCAAACATCCCAGGGGGGTAGGTCCTACAATGAGCAGTTCTTC. Translated: CAISQTSQGGRSYNEQFF. This sequence joins TRBV2 and TRBJ2-1, with D possibly being TRBD1 (7 bases). The CDR3 has 18 residues. CDR1 is SNHLY and CDR2 is FYNNEI in the germline V gene. The full variable domain, with the rest looked up from reference TRBV2 and TRBJ2-1, is EPEVTQTPSHQVTQMGQEVILRCVPISNHLYFYWYRQILGQKVEFLVSFYNNEISEKSEIFDDQFSVERPDGSNFTLKIRSTKLEDSAMYFCAISQTSQGGRSYNEQFFGPGTRLTVL.

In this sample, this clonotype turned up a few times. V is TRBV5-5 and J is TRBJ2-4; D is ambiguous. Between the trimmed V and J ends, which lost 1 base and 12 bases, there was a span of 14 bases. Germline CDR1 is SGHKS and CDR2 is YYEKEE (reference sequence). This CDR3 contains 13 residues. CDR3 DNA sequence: TGTGCCAGCAGCTTGACCCTCCTGGGCAGTCAGTACTTC. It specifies CASSLTLLGSQYF. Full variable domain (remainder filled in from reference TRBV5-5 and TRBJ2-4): DAGVTQSPTHLIKTRGQQVTLRCSPISGHKSVSWYQQVLGQGPQFIFQYYEKEERGRGNFPDRFSARQFPNYSSELNVNALLLGDSALYLCASSLTLLGSQYFGAGTRLSVL.

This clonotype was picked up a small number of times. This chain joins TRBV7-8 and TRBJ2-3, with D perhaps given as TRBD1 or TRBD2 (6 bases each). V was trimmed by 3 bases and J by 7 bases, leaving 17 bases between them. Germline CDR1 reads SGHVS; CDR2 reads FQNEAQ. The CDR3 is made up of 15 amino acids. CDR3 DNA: TGTGCCAGCAGCTTGTCTTACGGGGGCGGATATACGCAGTATTTT. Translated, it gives CASSLSYGGGYTQYF.

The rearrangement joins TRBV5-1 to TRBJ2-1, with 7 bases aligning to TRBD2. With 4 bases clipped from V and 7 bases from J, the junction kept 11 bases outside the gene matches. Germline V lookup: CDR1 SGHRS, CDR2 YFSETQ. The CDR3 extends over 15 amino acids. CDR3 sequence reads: CASSPLASSNNEQFF. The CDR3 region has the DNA TGCGCCAGCAGCCCACTAGCGAGTTCGAATAATGAGCAGTTCTTC.

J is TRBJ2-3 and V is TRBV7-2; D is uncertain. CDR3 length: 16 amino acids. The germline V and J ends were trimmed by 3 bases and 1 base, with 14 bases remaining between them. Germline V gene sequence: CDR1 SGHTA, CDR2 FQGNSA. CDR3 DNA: TGTGCCAGCAGCTTCCCCCCAGAGAAAGGCACAGATACGCAGTATTTT. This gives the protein CASSFPPEKGTDTQYF.

CDR3 loop: CSSLRQINEQFF. The DNA for the CDR3 is TGCAGCTCCCTACGACAGATCAATGAGCAGTTCTTC. V is TRBV29-1 and J is TRBJ2-1, with a tentative D call TRBD1 (5 bases). Germline V CDR1 and CDR2: SQVTM, ANQGSEA. This CDR3 is built from 12 residues. The germline V and J ends were trimmed by 8 bases and 6 bases, with 14 bases remaining between them.

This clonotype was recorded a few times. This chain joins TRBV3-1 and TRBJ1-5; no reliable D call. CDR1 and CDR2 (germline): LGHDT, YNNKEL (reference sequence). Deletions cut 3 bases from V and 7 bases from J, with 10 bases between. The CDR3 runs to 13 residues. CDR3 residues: CASSQARDQPQHF. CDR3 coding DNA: TGTGCCAGCAGCCAGGCACGAGACCAGCCCCAGCATTTT.

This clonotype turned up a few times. As DNA, the CDR3 is TGTGCCATCAGTGAGGTCAGGGGCAAAAACATTCAGTACTTC. It specifies CAISEVRGKNIQYF. The rearrangement uses TRBV10-3 and TRBJ2-4; D is perhaps TRBD1 (6 bases). V was pared by 2 bases and J by 3 bases, with 8 bases between. CDR1 and CDR2 from the germline V gene are ENHRY and SYGVKD. This CDR3 is built from 14 residues.

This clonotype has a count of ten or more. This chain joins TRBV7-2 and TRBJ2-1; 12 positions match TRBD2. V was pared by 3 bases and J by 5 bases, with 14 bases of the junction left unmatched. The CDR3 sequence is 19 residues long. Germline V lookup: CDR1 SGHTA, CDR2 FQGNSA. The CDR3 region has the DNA TGTGCCAGCAGCTTCGGGACTAGCGGGTCGGTCGCCACTCACAATGAGCAGTTCTTC. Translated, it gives CASSFGTSGSVATHNEQFF.

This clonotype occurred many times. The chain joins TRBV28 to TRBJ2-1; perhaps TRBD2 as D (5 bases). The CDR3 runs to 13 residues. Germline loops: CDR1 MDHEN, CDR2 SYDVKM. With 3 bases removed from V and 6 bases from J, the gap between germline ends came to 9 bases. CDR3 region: CASSFGSANEQFF. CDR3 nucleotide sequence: TGTGCCAGCAGTTTTGGGAGCGCCAATGAGCAGTTCTTC.

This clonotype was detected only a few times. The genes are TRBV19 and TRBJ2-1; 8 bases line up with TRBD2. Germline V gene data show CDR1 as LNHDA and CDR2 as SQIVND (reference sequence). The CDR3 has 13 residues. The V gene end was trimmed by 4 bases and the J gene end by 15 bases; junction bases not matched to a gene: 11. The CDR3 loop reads CASSKRPGTSRFF. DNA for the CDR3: TGTGCCAGTAGTAAACGCCCCGGGACTAGTCGGTTCTTC.

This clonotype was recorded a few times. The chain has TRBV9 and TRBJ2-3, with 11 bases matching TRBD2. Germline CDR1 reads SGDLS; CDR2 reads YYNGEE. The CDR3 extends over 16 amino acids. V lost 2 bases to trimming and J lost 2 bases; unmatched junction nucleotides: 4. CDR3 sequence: CASSVGTSGYTDTQYF. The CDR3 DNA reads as TGTGCCAGCAGCGTCGGGACTAGCGGATACACAGATACGCAGTATTTT.

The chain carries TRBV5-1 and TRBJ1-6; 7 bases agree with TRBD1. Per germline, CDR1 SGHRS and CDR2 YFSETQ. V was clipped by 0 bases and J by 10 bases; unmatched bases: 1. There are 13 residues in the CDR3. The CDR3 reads CASSLVTGSPLHF. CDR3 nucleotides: TGCGCCAGCAGCTTGGTGACAGGGTCACCCCTCCACTTT.

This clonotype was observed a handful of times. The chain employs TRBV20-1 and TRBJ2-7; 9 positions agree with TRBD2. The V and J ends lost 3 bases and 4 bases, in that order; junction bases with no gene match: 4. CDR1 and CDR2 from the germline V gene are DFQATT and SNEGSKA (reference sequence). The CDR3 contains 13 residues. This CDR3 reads CSARASGTYEQYF. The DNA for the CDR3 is TGCAGTGCTAGGGCTAGCGGGACTTACGAGCAGTACTTC.

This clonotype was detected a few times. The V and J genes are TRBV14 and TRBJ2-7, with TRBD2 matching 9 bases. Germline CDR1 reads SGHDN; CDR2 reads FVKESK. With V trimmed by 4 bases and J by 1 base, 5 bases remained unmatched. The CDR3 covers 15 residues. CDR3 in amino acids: CASSRTSGLSYEQYF. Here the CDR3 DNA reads TGTGCCAGCAGCCGTACTAGCGGGTTGTCCTACGAGCAGTACTTC.

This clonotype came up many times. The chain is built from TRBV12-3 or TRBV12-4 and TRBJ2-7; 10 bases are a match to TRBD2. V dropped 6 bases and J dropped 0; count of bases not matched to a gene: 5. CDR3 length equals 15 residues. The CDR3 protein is CASSPGLADSYEQYF. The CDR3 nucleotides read TGTGCCAGCAGCCCCGGACTAGCGGACTCCTACGAGCAGTACTTC.

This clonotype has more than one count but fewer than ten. As DNA, the CDR3 is TGCGCCAGCAGCTTGGAGGGGTTTGGCTACACCTTC. It codes for CASSLEGFGYTF. This sequence joins TRBV5-1 and TRBJ1-2, with D perhaps matching TRBD1 (5 bases). CDR3 length equals 12 residues. Trimming took 0 bases from V and 7 from J, leaving 7 bases between them. The germline V gene encodes CDR1 SGHRS and CDR2 YFSETQ.

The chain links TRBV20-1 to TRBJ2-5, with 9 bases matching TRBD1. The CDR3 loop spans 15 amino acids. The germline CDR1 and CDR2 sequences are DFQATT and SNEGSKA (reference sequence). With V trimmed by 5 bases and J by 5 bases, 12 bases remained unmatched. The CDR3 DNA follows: TGCAGTGCTCGGAGAGAAACAGGGGGCGGGGAGACCCAGTACTTC. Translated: CSARRETGGGETQYF.

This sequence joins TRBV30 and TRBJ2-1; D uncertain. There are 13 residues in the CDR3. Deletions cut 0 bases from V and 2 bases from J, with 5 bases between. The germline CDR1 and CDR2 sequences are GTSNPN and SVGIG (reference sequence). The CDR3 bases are TGTGCCTGGAGTGTACCGCCCTACAATGAGCAGTTCTTC. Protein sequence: CAWSVPPYNEQFF.

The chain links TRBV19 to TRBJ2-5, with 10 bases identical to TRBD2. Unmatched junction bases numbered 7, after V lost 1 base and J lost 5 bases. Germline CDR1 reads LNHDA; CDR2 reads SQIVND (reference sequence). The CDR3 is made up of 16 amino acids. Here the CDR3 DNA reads TGTGCCAGTAGTATAGGTCTAGCGGGAGTAACGGAGACCCAGTACTTC. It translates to CASSIGLAGVTETQYF.

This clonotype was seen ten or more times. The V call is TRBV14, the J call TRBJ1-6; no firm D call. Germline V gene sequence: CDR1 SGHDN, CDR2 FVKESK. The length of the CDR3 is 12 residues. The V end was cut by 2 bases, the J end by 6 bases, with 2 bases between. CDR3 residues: CASSQLNSPLHF. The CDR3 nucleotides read TGTGCCAGCAGCCAACTTAATTCACCCCTCCACTTT. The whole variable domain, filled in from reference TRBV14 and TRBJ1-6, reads EAGVTQFPSHSVIEKGQTVTLRCDPISGHDNLYWYRRVMGKEIKFLLHFVKESKQDESGMPNNRFLAERTGGTYSTLKVQPAELEDSGVYFCASSQLNSPLHFGNGTRLTVT.

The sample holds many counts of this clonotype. CDR3 loop: CATSRGGNSYEQYF. The DNA for the CDR3 is TGTGCCACCAGCAGAGGTGGGAACTCCTACGAGCAGTACTTC. The chain joins TRBV15 to TRBJ2-7; D is undetermined. The germline V and J ends were trimmed by 1 base and 0 bases, with 7 bases remaining between them. This CDR3 contains 14 residues. The V gene's germline CDR1 is LNHNV and CDR2 YYDKDF (reference sequence).

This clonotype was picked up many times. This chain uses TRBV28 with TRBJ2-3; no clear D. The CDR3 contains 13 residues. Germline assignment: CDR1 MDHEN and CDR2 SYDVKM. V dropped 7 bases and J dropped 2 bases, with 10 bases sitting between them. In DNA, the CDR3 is TGTGCCAGCAATGTAGTAGTCACAGATACGCAGTATTTT. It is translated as CASNVVVTDTQYF.

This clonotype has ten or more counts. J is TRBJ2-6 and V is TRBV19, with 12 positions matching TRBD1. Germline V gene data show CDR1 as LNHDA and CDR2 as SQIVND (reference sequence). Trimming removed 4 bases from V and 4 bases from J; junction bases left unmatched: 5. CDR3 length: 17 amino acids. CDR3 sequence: CASSKGQGAYGANVLTF. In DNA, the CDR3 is TGTGCCAGTAGTAAGGGACAGGGGGCTTACGGGGCCAACGTCCTGACTTTC.